A selection of T cell receptor beta chains follows, all from one sample in a study of T cells in Graves' hyperthyroidism and ophthalmopathy. TCRdb independently ran MiXCR on the multiplex PCR reads; one entry per CDR3 protein. In the table there are approximately 600,000 distinct CDR3 sequences, 14% of which are singletons. Input material: blood. The receptor source for this set is a woman younger than 30 with Graves' ophthalmopathy. The CDR3 runs from the conserved cysteine through the conserved F or W. The D gene is left open where the match is weak. Clone size appears in some rows only: once, few, many, or a class for an expanded clone.

TRBV7-2	TRBJ2-1	NA	many	CATPTGLNNEQFF	TGTGCCACCCCGACGGGATTGAACAATGAGCAGTTCTTC
TRBV3-1	TRBJ2-3	TRBD2	NA	CASSQYLAGVSTDTQYF	TGTGCCAGCAGCCAATACCTAGCGGGAGTGAGCACAGATACGCAGTATTTT
TRBV7-9	TRBJ2-7	TRBD1	few	CASSRRQGSYEQYF	TGTGCCAGCAGCAGGCGACAGGGTTCCTACGAGCAGTACTTC
TRBV20-1	TRBJ1-5	TRBD1	NA	CSARDETGKEPQHF	TGCAGTGCTAGAGACGAGACAGGGAAGGAGCCCCAGCATTTT
TRBV11-2	TRBJ1-2	NA	NA	CASSLGPQGRDGYTF	TGTGCCAGCAGCTTAGGGCCTCAGGGGCGGGATGGCTACACCTTC
TRBV5-1	TRBJ2-1	TRBD2	many	CASSSGLAGPNEQFF	TGCGCCAGCAGCTCGGGACTAGCGGGACCCAATGAGCAGTTCTTC
TRBV28	TRBJ1-5	NA	many	CASSLPDRHNQPQHF	TGTGCCAGCAGTTTACCGGACAGACACAATCAGCCCCAGCATTTT
TRBV11-3	TRBJ2-1	TRBD2	many	CASSLDGRIANEQFF	TGTGCCAGCAGCTTAGACGGGAGGATCGCAAATGAGCAGTTCTTC
TRBV6-5	TRBJ1-1	NA	many	CASSYSPYGFMNTEAFF	TGTGCCAGCAGTTACTCGCCGTACGGCTTCATGAACACTGAAGCTTTCTTT
TRBV7-2	TRBJ2-1	NA	many	CASRLNREFDNEQFF	TGTGCCAGCAGGCTTAACAGGGAGTTTGACAATGAGCAGTTCTTC
TRBV6-1	TRBJ1-1	TRBD1	many	CASCGQGGDTEAFF	TGTGCCAGTTGCGGACAGGGGGGGGACACTGAAGCTTTCTTT
TRBV6-1	TRBJ1-2	NA	few	CASSLRGPDYGYTF	TGTGCCAGCAGTCTCCGGGGTCCTGATTATGGCTACACCTTC
TRBV11-3	TRBJ2-3	TRBD1	many	CASSLRQGFTDTQYF	TGTGCCAGCAGCCTCCGACAGGGCTTCACAGATACGCAGTATTTT
TRBV11-2	TRBJ2-5	NA	many	CASRRTALQETQYF	TGTGCCAGCAGACGGACAGCCTTACAAGAGACCCAGTACTTC
TRBV3-1	TRBJ2-3	TRBD2	many	CASSQVRAGYATDTQYF	TGTGCCAGCAGCCAAGTCAGAGCGGGATACGCCACAGATACGCAGTATTTT
TRBV5-5	TRBJ2-7	NA	few	CASSLADVYEQYF	TGTGCCAGCAGCTTGGCGGATGTCTACGAGCAGTACTTC
TRBV20-1	TRBJ2-1	NA	NA	CSVHNTAYNEQFF	TGCAGTGTCCACAATACCGCTTACAATGAGCAGTTCTTC
TRBV6-2/TRBV6-3	TRBJ2-3	NA	NA	CASSWTRSTDTQYF	TGTGCCAGCAGTTGGACTCGAAGCACAGATACGCAGTATTTT